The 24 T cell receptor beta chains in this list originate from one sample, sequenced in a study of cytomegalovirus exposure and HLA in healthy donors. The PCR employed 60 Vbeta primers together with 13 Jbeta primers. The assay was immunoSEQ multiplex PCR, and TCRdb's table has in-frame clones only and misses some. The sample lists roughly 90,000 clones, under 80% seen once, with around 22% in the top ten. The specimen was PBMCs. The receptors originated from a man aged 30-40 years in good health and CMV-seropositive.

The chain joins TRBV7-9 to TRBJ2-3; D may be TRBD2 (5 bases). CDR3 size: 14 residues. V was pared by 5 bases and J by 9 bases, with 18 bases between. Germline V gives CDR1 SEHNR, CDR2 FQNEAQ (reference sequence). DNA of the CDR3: TGTGCCAGCAGCCCCGGCGGGTATGTAGGGACGCAGTATTTT. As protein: CASSPGGYVGTQYF.

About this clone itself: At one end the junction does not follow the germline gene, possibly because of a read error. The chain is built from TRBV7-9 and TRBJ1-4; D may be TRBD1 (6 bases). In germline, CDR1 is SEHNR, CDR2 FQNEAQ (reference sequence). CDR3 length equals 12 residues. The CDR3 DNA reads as TGTTCCAGCAGCTTAGTAGGGGGAAAACTGTTTTTT. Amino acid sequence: CSSSLVGGKLFF. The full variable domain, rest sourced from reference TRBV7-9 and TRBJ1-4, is DTGVSQNPRHKITKRGQNVTFRCDPISEHNRLYWYRQTLGQGPEFLTYFQNEAQLEKSRLLSDRFSAERPKGSFSTLEIQRTEQGDSAMYLCSSSLVGGKLFFGSGTQLSVL.

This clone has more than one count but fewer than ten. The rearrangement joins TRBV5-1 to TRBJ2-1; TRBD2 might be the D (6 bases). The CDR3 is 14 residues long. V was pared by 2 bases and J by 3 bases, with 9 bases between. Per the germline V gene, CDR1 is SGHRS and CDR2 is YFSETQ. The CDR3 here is CASSFTGGYNEQFF. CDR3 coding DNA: TGCGCCAGCAGCTTTACCGGGGGCTACAATGAGCAGTTCTTC.

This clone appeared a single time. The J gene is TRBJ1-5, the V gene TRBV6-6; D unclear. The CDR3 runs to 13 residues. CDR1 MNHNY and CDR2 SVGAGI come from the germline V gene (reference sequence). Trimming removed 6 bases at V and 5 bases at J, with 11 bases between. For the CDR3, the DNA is TGTGCCAGCAGCCTTAGACAAGATCAGCCCCAGCATTTT. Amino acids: CASSLRQDQPQHF.

The CDR3 loop is CASSYSPGTWEAFF. The DNA of the CDR3 is TGTGCCAGCAGTTACTCGCCAGGCACTTGGGAAGCTTTCTTT. The V gene is TRBV6-5, the J gene TRBJ1-1; the D is unclear. V shed 0 bases and J shed 8 bases, with 13 bases lying between them. The CDR3 sequence is 14 residues long. The V gene's germline CDR1 is MNHEY and CDR2 SVGAGI.

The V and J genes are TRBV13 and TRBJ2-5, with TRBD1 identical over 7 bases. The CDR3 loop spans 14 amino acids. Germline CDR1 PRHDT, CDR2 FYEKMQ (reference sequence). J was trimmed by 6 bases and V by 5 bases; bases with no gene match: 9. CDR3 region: CASSPDRVQQTQYF. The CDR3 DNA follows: TGTGCCAGCAGCCCAGACAGGGTACAGCAGACCCAGTACTTC.

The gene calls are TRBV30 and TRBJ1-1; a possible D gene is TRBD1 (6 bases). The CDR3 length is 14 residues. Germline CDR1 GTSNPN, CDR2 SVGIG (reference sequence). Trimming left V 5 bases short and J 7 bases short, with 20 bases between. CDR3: CAWGQGLGTIEAFF. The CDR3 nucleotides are TGTGCCTGGGGCCAGGGGTTAGGGACTATTGAAGCTTTCTTT.

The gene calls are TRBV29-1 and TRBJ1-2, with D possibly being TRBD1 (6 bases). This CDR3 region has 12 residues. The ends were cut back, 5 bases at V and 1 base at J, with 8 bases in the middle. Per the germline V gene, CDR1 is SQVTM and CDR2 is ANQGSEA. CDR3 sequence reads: CSVRDNNYGYTF. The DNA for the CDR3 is TGCAGCGTTCGGGACAATAACTATGGCTACACCTTC.

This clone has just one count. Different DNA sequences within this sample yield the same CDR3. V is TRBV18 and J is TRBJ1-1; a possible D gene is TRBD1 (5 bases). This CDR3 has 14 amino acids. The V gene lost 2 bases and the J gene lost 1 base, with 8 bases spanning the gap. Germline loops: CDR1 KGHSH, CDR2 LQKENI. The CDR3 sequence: CASSPSGRNTEAFF. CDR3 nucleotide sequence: TGTGCCAGCTCACCATCAGGGCGGAACACTGAAGCTTTCTTT. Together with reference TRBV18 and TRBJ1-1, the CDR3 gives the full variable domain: NAGVMQNPRHLVRRRGQEARLRCSPMKGHSHVYWYRQLPEEGLKFMVYLQKENIIDESGMPKERFSAEFPKEGPSILRIQQVVRGDSAAYFCASSPSGRNTEAFFGQGTRLTVV.

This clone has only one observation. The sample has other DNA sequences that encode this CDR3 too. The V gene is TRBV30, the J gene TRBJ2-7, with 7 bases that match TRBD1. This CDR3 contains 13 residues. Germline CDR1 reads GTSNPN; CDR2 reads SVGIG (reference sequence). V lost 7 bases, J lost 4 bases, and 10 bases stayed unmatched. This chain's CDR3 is CAYWDRSVYEQYF. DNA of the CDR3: TGTGCCTATTGGGACAGATCGGTATACGAGCAGTACTTC.

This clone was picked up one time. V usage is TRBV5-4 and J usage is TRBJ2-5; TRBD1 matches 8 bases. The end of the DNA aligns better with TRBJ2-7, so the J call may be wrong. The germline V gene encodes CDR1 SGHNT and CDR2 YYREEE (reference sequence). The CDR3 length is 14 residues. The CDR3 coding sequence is TGTGCCAGCAGCTCTCGGACAGGGCGCGACGAGCAGTACTTC. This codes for CASSSRTGRDEQYF.

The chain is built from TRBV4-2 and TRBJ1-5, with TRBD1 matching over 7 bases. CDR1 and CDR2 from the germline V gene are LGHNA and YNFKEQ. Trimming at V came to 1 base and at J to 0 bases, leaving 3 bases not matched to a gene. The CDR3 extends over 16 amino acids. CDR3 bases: TGTGCCAGCAGCCAAGGGGACAGTTATAGCAATCAGCCCCAGCATTTT. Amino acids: CASSQGDSYSNQPQHF.

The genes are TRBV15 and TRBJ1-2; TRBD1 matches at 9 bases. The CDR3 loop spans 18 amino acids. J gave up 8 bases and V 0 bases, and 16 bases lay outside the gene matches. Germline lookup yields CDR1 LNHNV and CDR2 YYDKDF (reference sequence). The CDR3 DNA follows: TGTGCCACCAGCAGAGATTTTGGGAGCCGACAGGGGGTAGGGGGCTACACCTTC. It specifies CATSRDFGSRQGVGGYTF.

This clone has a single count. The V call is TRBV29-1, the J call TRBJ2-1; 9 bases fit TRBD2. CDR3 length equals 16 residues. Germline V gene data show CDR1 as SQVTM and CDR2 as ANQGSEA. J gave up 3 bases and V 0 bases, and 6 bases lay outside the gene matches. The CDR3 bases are TGCAGCGTTGAAGATCTCAAGCGGGAGGTCTACAATGAGCAGTTCTTC. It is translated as CSVEDLKREVYNEQFF.

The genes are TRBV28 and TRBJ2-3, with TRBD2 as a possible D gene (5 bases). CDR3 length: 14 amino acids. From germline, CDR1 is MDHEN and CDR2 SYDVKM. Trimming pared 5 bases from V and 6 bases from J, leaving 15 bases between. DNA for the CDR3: TGTGCCAGCAGTCTAAGGGTTGGGGAGGATACGCAGTATTTT. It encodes CASSLRVGEDTQYF.

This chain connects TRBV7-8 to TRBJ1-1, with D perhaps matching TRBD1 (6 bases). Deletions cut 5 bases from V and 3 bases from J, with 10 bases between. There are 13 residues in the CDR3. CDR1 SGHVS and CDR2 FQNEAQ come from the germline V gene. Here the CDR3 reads CASSPAGDTEAFF. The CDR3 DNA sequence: TGTGCCAGCAGCCCAGCAGGGGACACTGAAGCTTTCTTT.

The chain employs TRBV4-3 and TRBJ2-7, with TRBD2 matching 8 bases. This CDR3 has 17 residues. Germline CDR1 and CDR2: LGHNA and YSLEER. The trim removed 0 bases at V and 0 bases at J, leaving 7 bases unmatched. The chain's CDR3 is CASSQEVTGGSSYEQYF. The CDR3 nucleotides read TGCGCCAGCAGCCAAGAAGTGACGGGAGGGAGCTCCTACGAGCAGTACTTC.

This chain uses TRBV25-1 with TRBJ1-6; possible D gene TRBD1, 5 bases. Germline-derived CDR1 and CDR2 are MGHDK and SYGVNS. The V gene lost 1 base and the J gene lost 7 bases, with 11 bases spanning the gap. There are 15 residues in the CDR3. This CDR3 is CASSESRRGNSPLHF. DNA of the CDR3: TGTGCCAGCAGTGAATCTAGGCGGGGGAATTCACCCCTCCACTTT.

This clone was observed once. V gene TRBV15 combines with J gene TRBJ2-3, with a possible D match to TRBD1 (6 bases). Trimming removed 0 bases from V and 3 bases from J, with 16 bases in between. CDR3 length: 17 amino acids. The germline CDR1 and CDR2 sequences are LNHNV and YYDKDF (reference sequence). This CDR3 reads CATSRERGNARTDTQYF. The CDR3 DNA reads TGTGCCACCAGCAGAGAAAGGGGGAATGCACGGACAGATACGCAGTATTTT.

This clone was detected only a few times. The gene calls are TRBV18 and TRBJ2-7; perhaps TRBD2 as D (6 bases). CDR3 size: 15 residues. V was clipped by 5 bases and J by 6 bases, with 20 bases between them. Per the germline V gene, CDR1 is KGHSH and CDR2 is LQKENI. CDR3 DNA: TGTGCCAGCTCATCAGAAACCGCGACCGGGGGCGAGCAGTACTTC. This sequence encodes CASSSETATGGEQYF.

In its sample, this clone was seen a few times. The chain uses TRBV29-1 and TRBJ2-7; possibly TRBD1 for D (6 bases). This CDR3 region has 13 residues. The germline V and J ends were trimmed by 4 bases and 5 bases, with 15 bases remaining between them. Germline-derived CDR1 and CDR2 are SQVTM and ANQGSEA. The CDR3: CSVAGQGTHEQYF. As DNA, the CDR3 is TGCAGCGTTGCGGGACAAGGGACCCACGAGCAGTACTTC.

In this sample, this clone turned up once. CDR3 bases: TGTGCCAGCAATACAGGGGTCGGGAACACTGAAGCTTTCTTT. Amino acids: CASNTGVGNTEAFF. V is TRBV6-1 and J is TRBJ1-1, with TRBD1 matching over 7 bases. V gave up 7 bases and J gave up 1 base; unmatched junction bases: 6. CDR1 and CDR2 from the germline V gene are MNHNS and SASEGT. The CDR3 covers 14 residues.

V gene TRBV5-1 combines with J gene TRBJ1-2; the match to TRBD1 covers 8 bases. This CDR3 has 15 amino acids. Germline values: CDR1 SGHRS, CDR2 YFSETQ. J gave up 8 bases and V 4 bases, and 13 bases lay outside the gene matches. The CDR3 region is CASSPRPGQVRGYTF. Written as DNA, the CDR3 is TGCGCCAGCAGCCCCCGACCGGGACAGGTTCGGGGCTACACCTTC.

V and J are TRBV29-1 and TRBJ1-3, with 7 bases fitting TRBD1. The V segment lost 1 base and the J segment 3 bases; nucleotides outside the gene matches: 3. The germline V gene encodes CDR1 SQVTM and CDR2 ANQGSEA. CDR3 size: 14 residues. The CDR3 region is CSVEVGTVGNTIYF. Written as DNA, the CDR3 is TGCAGCGTTGAAGTTGGGACAGTTGGAAACACCATATATTTT. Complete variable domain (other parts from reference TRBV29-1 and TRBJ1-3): SAVISQKPSRDICQRGTSLTIQCQVDSQVTMMFWYRQQPGQSLTLIATANQGSEATYESGFVIDKFPISRPNLTFSTLTVSNMSPEDSSIYLCSVEVGTVGNTIYFGEGSWLTVV.